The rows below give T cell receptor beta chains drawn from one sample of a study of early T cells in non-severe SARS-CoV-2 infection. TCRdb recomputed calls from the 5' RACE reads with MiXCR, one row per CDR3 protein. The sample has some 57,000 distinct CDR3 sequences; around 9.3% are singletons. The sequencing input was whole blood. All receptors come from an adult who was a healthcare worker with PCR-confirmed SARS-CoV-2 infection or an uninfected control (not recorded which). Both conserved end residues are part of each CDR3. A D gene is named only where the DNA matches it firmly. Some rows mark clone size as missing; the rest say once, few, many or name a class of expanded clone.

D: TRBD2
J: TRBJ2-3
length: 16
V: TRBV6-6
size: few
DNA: TGTGCCAGCAGTTACGATCGAGCGGGAAACACAGATACGCAGTATTTT
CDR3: CASSYDRAGNTDTQYF

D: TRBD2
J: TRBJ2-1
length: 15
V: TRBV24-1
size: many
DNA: TGTGCCACCAGTGATTTGCGGGGGGGAAGCAATGAGCAGTTCTTC
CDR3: CATSDLRGGSNEQFF

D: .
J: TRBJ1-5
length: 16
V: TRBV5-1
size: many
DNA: TGCGCCAGCAGCTTGGGAGGGCCCAATAGCAATCAGCCCCAGCATTTT
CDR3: CASSLGGPNSNQPQHF

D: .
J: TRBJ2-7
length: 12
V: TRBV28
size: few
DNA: TGTGCCAGCAGGCTCTCCAACCACGAGCAGTACTTC
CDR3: CASRLSNHEQYF

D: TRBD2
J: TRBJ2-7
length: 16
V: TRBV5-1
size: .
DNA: TGCGCCAGCAGCACACTCCGGACTAGCGGGAGTTACGAGCAGTACTTC
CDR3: CASSTLRTSGSYEQYF

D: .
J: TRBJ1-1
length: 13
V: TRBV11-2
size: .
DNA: TGTGCCAGCAGCCTGATAAAGAACACTGAAGCTTTCTTT
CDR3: CASSLIKNTEAFF

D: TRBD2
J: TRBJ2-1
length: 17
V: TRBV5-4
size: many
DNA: TGTGCCAGCAGCACGAGGTCCGGGACTAGCGTAGAAGTTGAGCAGTTCTTC
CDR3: CASSTRSGTSVEVEQFF

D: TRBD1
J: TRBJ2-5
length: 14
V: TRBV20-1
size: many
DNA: TGCAGTGCTAAAAATAGACAGGGACAAGAGACCCAGTACTTC
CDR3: CSAKNRQGQETQYF

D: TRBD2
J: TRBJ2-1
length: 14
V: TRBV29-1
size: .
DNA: TGCAGCGTGGGGGGAGGGTATTCGGGCAATGAGCAGTTCTTC
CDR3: CSVGGGYSGNEQFF

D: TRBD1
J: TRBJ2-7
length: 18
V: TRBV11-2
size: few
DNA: TGTGCCAGCAGCTTCCCCCCGGGACAGGGGGTCCTGGGGGACGAGCAGTACTTC
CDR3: CASSFPPGQGVLGDEQYF

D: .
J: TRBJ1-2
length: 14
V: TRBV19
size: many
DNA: TGTGCCAGTAGCCAGGGAAGGGAGGACTATGGCTACACCTTC
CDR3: CASSQGREDYGYTF

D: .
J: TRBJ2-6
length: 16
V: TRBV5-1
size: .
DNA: TGCGCCAGCAGCTCGACACTCACCTCTGGGGCCAACGTCCTGACTTTC
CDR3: CASSSTLTSGANVLTF

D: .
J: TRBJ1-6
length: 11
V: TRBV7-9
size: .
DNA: TGTGCCAGCAGCCTTGGCCAGAACCTCCACTTT
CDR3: CASSLGQNLHF

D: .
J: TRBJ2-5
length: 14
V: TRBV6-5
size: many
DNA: TGTGCCAGCGGGGGCACAAGGGCCGGAGAGACCCAGTACTTC
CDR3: CASGGTRAGETQYF

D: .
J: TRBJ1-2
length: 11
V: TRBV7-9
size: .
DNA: TGTGCCAGCAGCGGGGACTATGGCTACACCTTC
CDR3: CASSGDYGYTF

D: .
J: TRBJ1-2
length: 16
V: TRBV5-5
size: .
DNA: TGTGCCAGCAGCTTGCTCCATTCAGGGAGTTCCTATGGCTACACCTTC
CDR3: CASSLLHSGSSYGYTF

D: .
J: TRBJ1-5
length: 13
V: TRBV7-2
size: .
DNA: TGTGCCAGCAGCTCGGCTCCTGGTCAGCCCCAGCATTTT
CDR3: CASSSAPGQPQHF

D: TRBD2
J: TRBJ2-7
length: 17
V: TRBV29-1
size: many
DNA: TGCAGCGTCGCGCACTGGACCTTGGGGAGGGTGTACTACGAGCAGTACTTC
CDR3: CSVAHWTLGRVYYEQYF

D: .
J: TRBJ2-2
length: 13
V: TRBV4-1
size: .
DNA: TGCGCCAGCAGCCAAAGGCATACCGGGGAGCTGTTTTTT
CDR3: CASSQRHTGELFF

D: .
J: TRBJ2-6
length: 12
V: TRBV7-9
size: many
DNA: TGTGCCACCGAGGTAGGGGCCAACGTCCTGACTTTC
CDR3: CATEVGANVLTF

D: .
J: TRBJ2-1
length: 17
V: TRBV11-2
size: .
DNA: TGTGCCAGCAGCTCAGGAGTCCTACCCTCAGTCTACAATGAGCAGTTCTTC
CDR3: CASSSGVLPSVYNEQFF

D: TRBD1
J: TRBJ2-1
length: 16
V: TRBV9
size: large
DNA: TGTGCCAGCAGCGCCCCCCCGGGACAGGCAGGGAATGAGCAGTTCTTC
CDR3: CASSAPPGQAGNEQFF

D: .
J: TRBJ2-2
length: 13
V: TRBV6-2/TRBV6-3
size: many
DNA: TGTGCCAGCAGTAGGGTTAGCACCGGGGAGCTGTTTTTT
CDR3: CASSRVSTGELFF

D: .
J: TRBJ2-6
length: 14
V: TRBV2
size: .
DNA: TGTGCCAGCAGTTCCGGGTCTGGGGCCAACGTCCTGACTTTC
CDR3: CASSSGSGANVLTF

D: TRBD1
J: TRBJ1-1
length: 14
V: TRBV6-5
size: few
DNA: TGTGCCAGCAGAGGGACAGGAACGAACACTGAAGCTTTCTTT
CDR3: CASRGTGTNTEAFF

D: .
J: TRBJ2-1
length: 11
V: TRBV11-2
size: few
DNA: TGTGCCAGCAGCGCACTCAATGAACAGTTCTTC
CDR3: CASSALNEQFF

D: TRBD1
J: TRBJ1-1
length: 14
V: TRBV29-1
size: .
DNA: TGCAGCGTGAGGGGGACAGGGATGAACACTGAAGCTTTCTTT
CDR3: CSVRGTGMNTEAFF

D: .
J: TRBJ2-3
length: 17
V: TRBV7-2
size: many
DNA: TGTGCCAGCAGCACCCCTCGAGCTACCGGGCGGGGAGATACGCAGTATTTT
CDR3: CASSTPRATGRGDTQYF

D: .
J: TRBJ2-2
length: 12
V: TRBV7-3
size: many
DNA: TGTGCCAGCAGCCGATCTGCCGGGGAGCTGTTTTTT
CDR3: CASSRSAGELFF

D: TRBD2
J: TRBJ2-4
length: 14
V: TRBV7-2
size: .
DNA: TGTGCCAGCAGCGAGGGACTAGCGGGTTCGATTCAGTACTTC
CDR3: CASSEGLAGSIQYF

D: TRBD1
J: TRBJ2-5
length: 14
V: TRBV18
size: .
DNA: TGTGCCAGCTCACCTGACAGGGTCCAAGAGACCCAGTACTTC
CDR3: CASSPDRVQETQYF

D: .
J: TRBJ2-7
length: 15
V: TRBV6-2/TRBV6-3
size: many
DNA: TGTGCCAGCAGTTACTCCGGGTTGTTGTCAGGAGAGCAGTACTTC
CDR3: CASSYSGLLSGEQYF

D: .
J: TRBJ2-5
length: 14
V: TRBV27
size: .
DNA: TGTGCCAGCAGTTTATTTTCGACACAAGAGACCCAGTACTTC
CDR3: CASSLFSTQETQYF

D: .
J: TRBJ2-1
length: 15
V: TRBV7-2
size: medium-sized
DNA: TGTGCCAGCAGCTTAGTGGCTAGAAGGGACAATGAGCAGTTCTTC
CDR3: CASSLVARRDNEQFF

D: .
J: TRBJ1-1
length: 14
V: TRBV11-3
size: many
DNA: TGTGCCAGCAGCTTGGGGGGGCAGAACACTGAAGCTTTCTTT
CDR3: CASSLGGQNTEAFF

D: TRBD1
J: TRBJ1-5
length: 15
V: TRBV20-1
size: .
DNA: TGCAGTGCTAGAGCGACAGGGAATAGCAATCAGCCCCAGCATTTT
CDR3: CSARATGNSNQPQHF

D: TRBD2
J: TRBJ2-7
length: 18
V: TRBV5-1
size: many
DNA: TGCGCCAGCAGCTTGGCTAGCGGGGGGATTGGAAGCTCCTACGAGCAGTACTTC
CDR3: CASSLASGGIGSSYEQYF

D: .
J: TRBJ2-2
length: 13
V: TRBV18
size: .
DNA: TGTGCCAGCTCAGGACGGATAGAAGGGGAGCTGTTTTTT
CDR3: CASSGRIEGELFF

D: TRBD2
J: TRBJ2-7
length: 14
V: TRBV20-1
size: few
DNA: TGCAGTGCTGCTCAGTTGGCGGGAGGTTCCGAGCAGTACTTC
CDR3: CSAAQLAGGSEQYF

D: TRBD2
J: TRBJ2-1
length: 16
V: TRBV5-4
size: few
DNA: TGTGCCAGCAGCCCAATGACTAGCGCAAGGGGCAATGAGCAGTTCTTC
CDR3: CASSPMTSARGNEQFF

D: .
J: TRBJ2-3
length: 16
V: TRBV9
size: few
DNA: TGTGCCAGCAGCTCCGGGATCTCAGAGGGTACAGATACGCAGTATTTT
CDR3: CASSSGISEGTDTQYF

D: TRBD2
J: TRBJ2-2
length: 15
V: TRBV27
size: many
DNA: TGTGCCAGCAGAATCCCGGGGGGGCGTCACGGGGAGCTGTTTTTT
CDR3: CASRIPGGRHGELFF

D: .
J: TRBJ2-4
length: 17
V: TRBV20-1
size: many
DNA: TGCAGTGCTTCTTCCTCTGGCGGGGGCACGGGGGAAAACATTCAGTACTTC
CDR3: CSASSSGGGTGENIQYF

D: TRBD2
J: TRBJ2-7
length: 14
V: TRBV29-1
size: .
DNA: TGCAGCGTCGAAACCGGGACTAGCGTGTACGAGCAGTACTTC
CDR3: CSVETGTSVYEQYF

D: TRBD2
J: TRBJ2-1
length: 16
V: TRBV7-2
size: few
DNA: TGTGCCAGCAGCTTACCGGGACTAGCGGGACGGGGTGAGCAGTTCTTC
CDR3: CASSLPGLAGRGEQFF

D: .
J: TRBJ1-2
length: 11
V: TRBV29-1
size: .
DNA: TGCAGCGGACAGTCTAACTATGGCTACACCTTC
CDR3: CSGQSNYGYTF

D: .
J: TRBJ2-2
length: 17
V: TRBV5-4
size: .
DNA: TGTGCCAGCAGCCTTCGGCAGGGAACCGTAGGAAGCGGGGAGCTGTTTTTT
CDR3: CASSLRQGTVGSGELFF

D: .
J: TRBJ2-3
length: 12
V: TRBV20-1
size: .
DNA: TGCAGTGCTTCCGTGCCCCGGGGTACGCAGTATTTT
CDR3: CSASVPRGTQYF

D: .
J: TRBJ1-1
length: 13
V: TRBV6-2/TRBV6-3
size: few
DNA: TGTGCCAGCAGTTACTTGGTGAACACTGAAGCTTTCTTT
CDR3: CASSYLVNTEAFF

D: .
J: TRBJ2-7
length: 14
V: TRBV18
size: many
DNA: TGTGCCAGCTCACCAATCGAGTCCTCCTACGAGCAGTACTTC
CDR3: CASSPIESSYEQYF

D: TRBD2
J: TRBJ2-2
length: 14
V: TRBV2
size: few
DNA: TGTGCCGGACTAGCGGGAGGGAGCACCGGGGAGCTGTTTTTT
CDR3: CAGLAGGSTGELFF

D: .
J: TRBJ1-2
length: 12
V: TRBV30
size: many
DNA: TGTGCCTGGAGTGGGACAGTTTATGGCTACACCTTC
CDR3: CAWSGTVYGYTF

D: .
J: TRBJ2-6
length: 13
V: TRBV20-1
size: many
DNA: TGCAGTGCTAGGGCGTCTGGGGCCAACGTCCTGACTTTC
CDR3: CSARASGANVLTF